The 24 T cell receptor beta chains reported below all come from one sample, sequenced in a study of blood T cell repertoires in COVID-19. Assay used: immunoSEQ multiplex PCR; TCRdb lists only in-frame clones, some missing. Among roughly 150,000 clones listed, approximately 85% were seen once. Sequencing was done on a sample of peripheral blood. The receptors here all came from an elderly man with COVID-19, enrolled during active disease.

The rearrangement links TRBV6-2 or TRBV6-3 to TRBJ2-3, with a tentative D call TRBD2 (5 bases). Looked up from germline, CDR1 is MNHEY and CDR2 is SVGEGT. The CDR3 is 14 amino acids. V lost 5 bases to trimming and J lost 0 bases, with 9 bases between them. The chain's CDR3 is CASSRRTSTDTQYF. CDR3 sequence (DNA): TGTGCCAGCAGTAGAAGGACTAGCACAGATACGCAGTATTTT.

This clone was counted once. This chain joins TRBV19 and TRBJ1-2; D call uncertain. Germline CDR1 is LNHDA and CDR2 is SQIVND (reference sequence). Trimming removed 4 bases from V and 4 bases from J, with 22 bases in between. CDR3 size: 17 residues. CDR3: CASSNAGIWEEFYGYTF. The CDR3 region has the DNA TGTGCCAGTAGTAATGCCGGGATATGGGAGGAATTCTATGGCTACACCTTC.

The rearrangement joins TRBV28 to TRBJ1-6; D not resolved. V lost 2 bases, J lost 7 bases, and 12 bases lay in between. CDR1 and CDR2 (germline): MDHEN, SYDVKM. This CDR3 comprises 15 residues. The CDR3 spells CASSLSGGRNSPLHF. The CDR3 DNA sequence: TGTGCCAGCAGTTTAAGCGGAGGGCGAAATTCACCCCTCCACTTT.

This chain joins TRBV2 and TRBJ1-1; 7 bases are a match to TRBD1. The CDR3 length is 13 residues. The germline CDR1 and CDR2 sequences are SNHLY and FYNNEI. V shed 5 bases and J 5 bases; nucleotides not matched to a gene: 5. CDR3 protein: CASSYRGTTEAFF. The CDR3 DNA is TGTGCCAGCAGTTACAGGGGCACTACTGAAGCTTTCTTT. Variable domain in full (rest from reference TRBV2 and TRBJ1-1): EPEVTQTPSHQVTQMGQEVILRCVPISNHLYFYWYRQILGQKVEFLVSFYNNEISEKSEIFDDQFSVERPDGSNFTLKIRSTKLEDSAMYFCASSYRGTTEAFFGQGTRLTVV.

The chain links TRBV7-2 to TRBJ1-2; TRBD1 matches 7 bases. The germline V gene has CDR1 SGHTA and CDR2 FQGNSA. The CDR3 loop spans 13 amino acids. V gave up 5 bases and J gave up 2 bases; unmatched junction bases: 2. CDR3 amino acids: CASSQQGNYGYTF. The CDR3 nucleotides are TGTGCCAGCAGCCAACAGGGGAACTATGGCTACACCTTC.

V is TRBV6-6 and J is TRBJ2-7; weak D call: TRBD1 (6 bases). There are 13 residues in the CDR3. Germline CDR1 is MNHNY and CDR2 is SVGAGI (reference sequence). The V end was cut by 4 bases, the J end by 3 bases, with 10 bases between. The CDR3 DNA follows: TGTGCCAGCAGTTTACAGGGAATCTACGAGCAGTACTTC. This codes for CASSLQGIYEQYF.

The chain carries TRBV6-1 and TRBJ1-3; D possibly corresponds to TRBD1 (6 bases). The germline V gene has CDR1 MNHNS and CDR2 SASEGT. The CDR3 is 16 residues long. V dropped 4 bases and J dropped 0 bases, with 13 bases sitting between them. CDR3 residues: CASSAGQRVSGNTIYF. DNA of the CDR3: TGTGCCAGCAGTGCCGGACAGAGGGTCTCTGGAAACACCATATATTTT.

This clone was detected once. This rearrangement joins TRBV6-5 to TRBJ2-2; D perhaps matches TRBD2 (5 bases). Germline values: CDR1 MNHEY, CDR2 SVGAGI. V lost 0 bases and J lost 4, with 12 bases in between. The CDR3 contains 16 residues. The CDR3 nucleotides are TGTGCCAGCAGTTACTCGGAGACGCGGGCCACCGGGGAGCTGTTTTTT. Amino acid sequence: CASSYSETRATGELFF.

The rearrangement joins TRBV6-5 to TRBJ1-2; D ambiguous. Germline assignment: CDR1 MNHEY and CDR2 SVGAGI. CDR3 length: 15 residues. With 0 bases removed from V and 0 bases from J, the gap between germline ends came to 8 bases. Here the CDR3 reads CASSYSRVTNYGYTF. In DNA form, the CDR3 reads TGTGCCAGCAGTTACTCGAGGGTAACTAACTATGGCTACACCTTC.

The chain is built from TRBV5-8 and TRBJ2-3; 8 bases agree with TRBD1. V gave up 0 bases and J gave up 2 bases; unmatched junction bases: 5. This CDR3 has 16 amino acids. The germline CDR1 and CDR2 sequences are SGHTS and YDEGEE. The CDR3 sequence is CASSLVAGGNTDTQYF. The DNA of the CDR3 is TGTGCCAGCAGCTTGGTAGCAGGGGGCAACACAGATACGCAGTATTTT. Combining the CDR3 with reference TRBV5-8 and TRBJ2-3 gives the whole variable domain EAGVTQSPTHLIKTRGQQATLRCSPISGHTSVYWYQQALGLGLQFLLWYDEGEERNRGNFPPRFSGRQFPNYSSELNVNALELEDSALYLCASSLVAGGNTDTQYFGPGTRLTVL.

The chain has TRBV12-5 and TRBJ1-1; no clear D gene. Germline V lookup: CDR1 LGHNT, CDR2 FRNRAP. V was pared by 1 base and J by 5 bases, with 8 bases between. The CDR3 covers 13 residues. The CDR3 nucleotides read TGTGCTAGTGGTTTGGGGTCGGTTACTGAAGCTTTCTTT. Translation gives CASGLGSVTEAFF.

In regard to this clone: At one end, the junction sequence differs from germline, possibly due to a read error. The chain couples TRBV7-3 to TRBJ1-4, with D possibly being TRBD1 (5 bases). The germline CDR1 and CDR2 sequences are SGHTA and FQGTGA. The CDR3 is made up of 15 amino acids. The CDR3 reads CASSLTVGADEKLFF. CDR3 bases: TGTGCCAGCAGCCTAACGGTTGGGGCGGATGAAAAACTGTTTTTT.

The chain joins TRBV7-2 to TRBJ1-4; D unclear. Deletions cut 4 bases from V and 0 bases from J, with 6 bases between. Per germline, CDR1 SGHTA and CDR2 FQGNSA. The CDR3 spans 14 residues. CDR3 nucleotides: TGTGCCAGCAGCTCAGTTGCAACTAATGAAAAACTGTTTTTT. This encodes CASSSVATNEKLFF.

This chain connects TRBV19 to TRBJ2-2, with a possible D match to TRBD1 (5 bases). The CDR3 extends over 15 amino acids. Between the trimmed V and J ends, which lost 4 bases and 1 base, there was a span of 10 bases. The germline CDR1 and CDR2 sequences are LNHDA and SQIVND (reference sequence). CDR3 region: CASSRGTKNTGELFF. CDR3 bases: TGTGCCAGTAGTAGGGGCACCAAGAACACCGGGGAGCTGTTTTTT.

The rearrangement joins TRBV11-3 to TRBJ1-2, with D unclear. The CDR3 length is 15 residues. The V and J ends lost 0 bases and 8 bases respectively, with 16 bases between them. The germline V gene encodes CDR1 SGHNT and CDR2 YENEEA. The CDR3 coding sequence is TGTGCCAGCAGCTTAGATTTTTCGATGGCTTGGGGCTACACCTTC. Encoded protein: CASSLDFSMAWGYTF.

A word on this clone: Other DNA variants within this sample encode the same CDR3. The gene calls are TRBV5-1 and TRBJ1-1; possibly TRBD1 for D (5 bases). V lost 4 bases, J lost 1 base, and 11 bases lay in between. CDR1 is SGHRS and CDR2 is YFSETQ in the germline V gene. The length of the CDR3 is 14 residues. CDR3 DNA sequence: TGCGCCAGCAGCCGTGCCACAGGGAACACTGAAGCTTTCTTT. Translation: CASSRATGNTEAFF.

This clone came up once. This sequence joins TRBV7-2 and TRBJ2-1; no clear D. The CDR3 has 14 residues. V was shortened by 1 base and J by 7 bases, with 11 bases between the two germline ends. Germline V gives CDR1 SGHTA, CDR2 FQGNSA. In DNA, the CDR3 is TGTGCCAGCAGCTTAGTAACTTTTATAAATGAGCAGTTCTTC. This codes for CASSLVTFINEQFF.

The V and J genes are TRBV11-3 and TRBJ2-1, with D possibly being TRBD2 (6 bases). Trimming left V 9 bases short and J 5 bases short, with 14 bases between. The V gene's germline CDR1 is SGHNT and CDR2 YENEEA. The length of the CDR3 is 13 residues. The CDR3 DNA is TGTGCCAGGGGGCTTGCGGGGCACAATGAGCAGTTCTTC. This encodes CARGLAGHNEQFF.

CDR3 nucleotide sequence: TGTGCCAGCAGCTCTACAGGGTTCTATGGCTACACCTTC. Protein product: CASSSTGFYGYTF. V is TRBV5-5 and J is TRBJ1-2; TRBD1 might be the D (6 bases). Trimming took 3 bases from V and 4 from J, leaving 10 bases between them. The CDR3 contains 13 residues. CDR1 is SGHKS, CDR2 YYEKEE, per germline (reference sequence).

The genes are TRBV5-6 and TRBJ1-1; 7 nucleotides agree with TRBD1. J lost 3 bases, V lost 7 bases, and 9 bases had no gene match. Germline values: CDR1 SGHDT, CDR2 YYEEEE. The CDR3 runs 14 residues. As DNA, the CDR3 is TGTGCCAGCGGATCGGTGCAGGGGGACACTGAAGCTTTCTTT. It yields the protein CASGSVQGDTEAFF.

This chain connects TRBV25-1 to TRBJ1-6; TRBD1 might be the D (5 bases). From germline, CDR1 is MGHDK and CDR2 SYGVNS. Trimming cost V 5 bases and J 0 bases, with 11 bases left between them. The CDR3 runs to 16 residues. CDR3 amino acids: CASSPTGSSYNSPLHF. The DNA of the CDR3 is TGTGCCAGCAGTCCAACAGGAAGCTCCTATAATTCACCCCTCCACTTT.

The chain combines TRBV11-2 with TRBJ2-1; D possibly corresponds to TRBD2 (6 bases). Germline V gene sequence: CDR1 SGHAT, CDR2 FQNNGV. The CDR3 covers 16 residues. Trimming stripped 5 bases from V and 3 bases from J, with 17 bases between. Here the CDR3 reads CASSPRIGGVYNEQFF. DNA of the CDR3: TGTGCCAGCAGCCCGAGGATCGGGGGTGTCTACAATGAGCAGTTCTTC.

This CDR3 reads CASSSNGYTF. Here the CDR3 DNA reads TGCGCCAGCAGTTCCAATGGCTACACCTTC. The chain links TRBV23-1 to TRBJ1-2, with D uncertain. TRBV23-1 is annotated as an ORF whose role is uncertain. The CDR3 has 10 residues. V lost 5 bases, J lost 6 bases, and 4 bases lay in between.

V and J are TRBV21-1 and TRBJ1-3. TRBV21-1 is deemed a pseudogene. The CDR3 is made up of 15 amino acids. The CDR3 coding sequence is TGTGCCAGCAGCAAACGAGTGCGTTGTGGAAACACCATATATTTT. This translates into CASSKRVRCGNTIYF.